The 21 T cell receptor beta chains listed next were all sequenced from one sample in a study of blood T cells in healthy people across ages. With a J-beta primer mix and a sample-barcoded 5' primer, a second PCR ran roughly 6 to 12 cycles. TCRdb itself ran the 5' RACE reads through MiXCR, one entry per CDR3 protein. The sample contains roughly 1.5 million distinct CDR3 sequences, 35% to 45% of which appear only once. The sample taken for sequencing was blood. The receptor source for this set is a woman aged 18-29 years in good health.

J is TRBJ2-2 and V is TRBV11-2; 9 bases match TRBD1. CDR1 SGHAT and CDR2 FQNNGV come from the germline V gene. V lost 6 bases, J lost 4 bases, and 6 bases stayed unmatched. This CDR3 contains 15 residues. CDR3 nucleotides: TGTGCCAGCAGTAAAACAGGGGGCGCCACCGGGGAGCTGTTTTTT. Its protein is CASSKTGGATGELFF.

In its sample, this clonotype was seen a few times. V usage is TRBV29-1 and J usage is TRBJ1-2, with D perhaps matching TRBD1 (5 bases). Germline V gene sequence: CDR1 SQVTM, CDR2 ANQGSEA. Trimming shortened V by 8 bases and J by 2 bases, and 15 bases separated the two germline ends. The CDR3 consists of 13 residues. CDR3 region: CSTQRGGNYGYTF. The CDR3, as DNA: TGCAGCACCCAACGGGGGGGGAACTATGGCTACACCTTC.

This clonotype showed up just a few times. The genes are TRBV20-1 and TRBJ2-1, with 14 bases matching TRBD2. The CDR3 sequence is 15 residues long. Looked up from germline, CDR1 is DFQATT and CDR2 is SNEGSKA (reference sequence). J was trimmed by 8 bases and V by 3 bases; bases with no gene match: 6. For the CDR3, the DNA is TGCAGTGCTAGCAGACTAGCGGGAGGGCCCCATGAGCAGTTCTTC. Translation: CSASRLAGGPHEQFF.

This clonotype was seen a few times. The chain is built from TRBV20-1 and TRBJ2-1; TRBD1 matches at 8 bases. TRBJ2-7 explains the end of the DNA better; the J call may be wrong. Germline CDR1 DFQATT, CDR2 SNEGSKA (reference sequence). The CDR3 length is 18 residues. Here the CDR3 reads CSARSGQGARPSYNEQYF. DNA of the CDR3: TGCAGTGCTAGGTCGGGTCAGGGGGCCCGTCCTTCCTACAATGAGCAGTACTTC.

V usage is TRBV29-1 and J usage is TRBJ2-5, with D possibly being TRBD1 (6 bases). Gene TRBJ2-7 matches the end of the DNA better, so the J call may be wrong. There are 14 residues in the CDR3. Germline V gene data show CDR1 as SQVTM and CDR2 as ANQGSEA. CDR3 sequence: CSVEVRTGNYEQYF. The CDR3 DNA reads as TGCAGCGTTGAAGTCCGCACAGGGAACTACGAGCAGTACTTC.

This chain links TRBV10-3 with TRBJ2-3; 8 bases match TRBD2. Germline V CDR1 and CDR2: ENHRY, SYGVKD. The J segment lost 4 bases and the V segment lost 4 bases, leaving 4 bases of the junction unmatched. This CDR3 contains 14 residues. For the CDR3, the DNA is TGTGCCATCAGTGCTTCAGCGGGGGCAGATACGCAGTATTTT. Amino acid sequence: CAISASAGADTQYF.

The chain joins TRBV12-3 or TRBV12-4 to TRBJ2-4; 9 bases align to TRBD1. The DNA end lines up better with TRBJ2-7; the J call may be wrong. CDR3 length: 12 residues. CDR3: CASRVQGAEQYF. The CDR3 DNA reads as TGTGCCAGCAGGGTACAGGGGGCCGAGCAGTACTTC.

V usage is TRBV7-2 and J usage is TRBJ1-4; 8 nucleotides line up with TRBD1. The CDR3 spans 15 residues. Trimming at V came to 6 bases and at J to 7 bases, leaving 10 bases not matched to a gene. Germline V gene lookup returns CDR1 SGHTA and CDR2 FQGNSA. The CDR3 loop reads CASRLDRGGFEKLFF. CDR3 coding DNA: TGTGCCAGCAGACTAGACAGGGGTGGTTTTGAAAAACTGTTTTTT.

V is TRBV4-2 and J is TRBJ2-7; no reliable D call. Trimming removed 1 base from V and 2 bases from J, with 15 bases in between. Germline V gene lookup returns CDR1 LGHNA and CDR2 YNFKEQ. CDR3 length: 16 amino acids. CDR3: CASSQGARSGPYEQYF. Here the CDR3 DNA reads TGTGCCAGCAGCCAAGGAGCGAGGAGTGGGCCCTACGAGCAGTACTTC.

There are a few counts of this clonotype. In DNA form, the CDR3 reads TGTGCCAGCAGCTCCTCGACTAGCGGGGCATATGAGCAGTTCTTC. It encodes CASSSSTSGAYEQFF. V gene TRBV7-2 combines with J gene TRBJ2-1; 11 nucleotides agree with TRBD2. The CDR3 loop spans 15 amino acids. Per the germline V gene, CDR1 is SGHTA and CDR2 is FQGNSA. Trimming cost V 4 bases and J 8 bases; bases outside gene matches: 7. Full variable domain (remainder filled in from reference TRBV7-2 and TRBJ2-1): GAGVSQSPSNKVTEKGKDVELRCDPISGHTALYWYRQSLGQGLEFLIYFQGNSAPDKSGLPSDRFSAERTGGSVSTLTIQRTQQEDSAVYLCASSSSTSGAYEQFFGPGTRLTVL.

V and J are TRBV6-6 and TRBJ1-2, with a possible D match to TRBD1 (5 bases). This CDR3 has 15 amino acids. V was trimmed by 6 bases and J by 8 bases, leaving 22 bases between them. The germline V gene has CDR1 MNHNY and CDR2 SVGAGI (reference sequence). CDR3 sequence: CASSDTGTPWEGYTF. CDR3 nucleotides: TGTGCCAGCAGCGATACCGGGACCCCATGGGAAGGCTACACCTTC.

The chain carries TRBV7-8 and TRBJ2-3, with D perhaps matching TRBD1 (5 bases). V lost 1 base to trimming and J lost 2 bases, with 13 bases between them. Germline-derived CDR1 and CDR2 are SGHVS and FQNEAQ. This CDR3 region has 16 residues. CDR3 nucleotides: TGTGCCAGCAGCTTAGGGGCAGGGCTGGACACAGATACGCAGTATTTT. Protein: CASSLGAGLDTDTQYF.

The chain employs TRBV4-1 and TRBJ1-4; D is uncertain. The CDR3 covers 16 residues. Trimming took off 1 base at V and 7 bases at J, with 16 bases between the two ends. The germline V gene has CDR1 MGHRA and CDR2 YSYEKL. CDR3 DNA: TGCGCCAGCAGCCAAGTTGGTGTAGGGAAGGGTGAAAAACTGTTTTTT. This sequence encodes CASSQVGVGKGEKLFF.

This clonotype was recorded a few times. The rearrangement joins TRBV27 to TRBJ2-1; TRBD2 matches at 7 bases. Germline V gives CDR1 MNHEY, CDR2 SMNVEV (reference sequence). The CDR3 is 15 amino acids. After removal of 6 bases from V and 4 bases from J, the junction contained 9 bases not matched to a gene. The DNA of the CDR3 is TGTGCCAGCAGCCGGCCGAGCGGGGCATACAATGAGCAGTTCTTC. Encoded protein: CASSRPSGAYNEQFF.

This clonotype was seen more than once but under ten times. The chain carries TRBV7-9 and TRBJ2-5, with 14 nucleotides matching TRBD2. CDR3 size: 17 residues. The V and J ends lost 7 bases and 2 bases, in that order; junction bases with no gene match: 9. The germline CDR1 and CDR2 sequences are SEHNR and FQNEAQ (reference sequence). The CDR3 region is CASIEGLAGVAQETQYF. In nucleotides, the CDR3 is TGTGCCAGCATCGAGGGACTAGCGGGAGTTGCTCAAGAGACCCAGTACTTC. Together with reference TRBV7-9 and TRBJ2-5, the CDR3 gives the full variable domain: DTGVSQNPRHKITKRGQNVTFRCDPISEHNRLYWYRQTLGQGPEFLTYFQNEAQLEKSRLLSDRFSAERPKGSFSTLEIQRTEQGDSAMYLCASIEGLAGVAQETQYFGPGTRLLVL.

The chain carries TRBV29-1 and TRBJ2-3, with 9 nucleotides matching TRBD1. Germline V gives CDR1 SQVTM, CDR2 ANQGSEA. The ends lost 6 bases at V and 5 bases at J; junction bases unmatched: 9. CDR3 length: 14 amino acids. For the CDR3, the DNA is TGCAGCGTCGCACCGGGACAGGGAAAAGATACGCAGTATTTT. It is translated as CSVAPGQGKDTQYF.

The chain couples TRBV6-6 to TRBJ1-1; D is perhaps TRBD1 (5 bases). The CDR3 is 15 amino acids. The germline CDR1 and CDR2 sequences are MNHNY and SVGAGI (reference sequence). Trimming shortened V by 4 bases and J by 4 bases, and 16 bases separated the two germline ends. CDR3 region: CASSSPQGLITEAFF. The DNA for the CDR3 is TGTGCCAGCAGTTCCCCCCAGGGACTAATCACTGAAGCTTTCTTT.

This clonotype has only a few counts. The gene calls are TRBV6-2 or TRBV6-3 and TRBJ1-2; D is ambiguous. Germline assignment: CDR1 MNHEY and CDR2 SVGEGT. V was cut by 0 bases and J by 4 bases, with 9 bases left in between. The CDR3 loop spans 14 amino acids. CDR3 sequence (DNA): TGTGCCAGCAGTTACTCGATGGGGATCTATGGCTACACCTTC. This encodes CASSYSMGIYGYTF.

This clonotype occurred a few times. The chain carries TRBV29-1 and TRBJ2-3, with D perhaps given as TRBD1 or TRBD2 (6 bases each). The germline gives CDR1 SQVTM, CDR2 ANQGSEA. With 4 bases removed from V and 2 bases from J, the gap between germline ends came to 10 bases. This CDR3 spans 13 amino acids. CDR3 loop: CSVGGASTDTQYF. The CDR3 DNA is TGCAGCGTTGGGGGGGCGTCCACAGATACGCAGTATTTT.

This clonotype was counted a few times. The chain is built from TRBV20-1 and TRBJ1-2, with TRBD1 matching over 8 bases. V gave up 1 base and J gave up 4 bases; unmatched junction bases: 5. CDR1 is DFQATT and CDR2 is SNEGSKA in the germline V gene (reference sequence). The CDR3 runs to 14 residues. This CDR3 is CSARVSTGAYGYTF. The CDR3 DNA is TGCAGTGCTAGAGTTTCGACAGGGGCCTATGGCTACACCTTC.

This clonotype appeared a few times. The genes are TRBV9 and TRBJ2-3; D ambiguous. V was pared by 4 bases and J by 0 bases, with 12 bases between. The germline V gene has CDR1 SGDLS and CDR2 YYNGEE. CDR3 size: 15 residues. The CDR3 DNA follows: TGTGCCAGCAGCATCCAAGACGGTAGCACAGATACGCAGTATTTT. Its translation is CASSIQDGSTDTQYF.